The rows below give T cell receptor beta chains drawn from one sample of a study of blood T cells in healthy people across ages. From the 5' RACE reads, TCRdb called clonotypes with MiXCR, one entry per CDR3 protein. Of about 2 million distinct CDR3 sequences listed, around 48% are singletons. Sample: blood. These TCRs come from a woman aged 35 to 49 in good health. CDR3s include the opening cysteine and the closing phenylalanine or tryptophan. D genes are given only for firm matches. Clone size is stated in some rows and not others, as once, few, many or a class when expanded.

J gene,clone size,D gene,V gene,CDR3 protein,CDR3 DNA
TRBJ2-1,NA,TRBD2,TRBV7-2,CASSSVAGGTYDEQFF,TGTGCCAGCAGCTCCGTAGCGGGTGGAACTTACGATGAGCAGTTCTTC
TRBJ1-4,NA,NA,TRBV7-9,CASSLDPGLTNEKLFF,TGTGCCAGCAGCTTAGACCCGGGATTGACTAATGAAAAACTGTTTTTT
TRBJ2-3,few,NA,TRBV4-2,CASSPSRQFGGQYF,TGTGCCAGCAGCCCCTCCCGACAGTTCGGGGGGCAGTATTTT
TRBJ2-3,NA,NA,TRBV10-2,CASSESGGVSTDTQYF,TGCGCCAGCAGTGAGTCGGGCGGGGTCAGCACAGATACGCAGTATTTT
TRBJ2-7,NA,NA,TRBV21-1,CASSKAYRDRGRCEQYF,TGTGCCAGCAGCAAAGCCTACCGGGACAGGGGGCGTTGCGAGCAGTACTTC
TRBJ1-6,NA,NA,TRBV2,CASRTQGDNSPLHF,TGTGCCAGCAGGACTCAAGGGGATAATTCACCCCTCCACTTT
TRBJ2-5,few,NA,TRBV20-1,CSASGETGQETQYF,TGCAGTGCTAGTGGTGAGACGGGACAAGAGACCCAGTACTTC
TRBJ1-2,NA,TRBD1,TRBV25-1,CASSDSGTEHGKGYTF,TGTGCCAGCAGTGACTCCGGGACAGAGCATGGAAAGGGCTACACCTTC
TRBJ1-5,NA,NA,TRBV7-2,CASSFRGQPSNQPQHF,TGTGCCAGCAGCTTCCGAGGACAGCCTAGCAATCAGCCCCAGCATTTT
TRBJ1-4,NA,TRBD1,TRBV13,CARLGGTGREKLFF,TGTGCCAGGCTGGGGGGGACAGGGCGTGAAAAACTGTTTTTT
TRBJ2-1,once,NA,TRBV20-1,CSAPRGVAYNEQFF,TGCAGTGCTCCAAGGGGGGTCGCCTACAATGAGCAGTTCTTC
TRBJ2-1,few,TRBD1,TRBV20-1,CSALRDSNEQFF,TGCAGTGCTCTCCGGGACAGCAATGAGCAGTTCTTC
TRBJ2-1,NA,TRBD2,TRBV20-1,CSVYGGVLEEQFF,TGCAGTGTATATGGGGGGGTGCTAGAGGAGCAGTTCTTC
TRBJ2-5,NA,TRBD2,TRBV5-6,CASSLEAGEETQYF,TGTGCCAGCAGCTTGGAAGCGGGGGAAGAGACCCAGTACTTC
TRBJ1-2,few,TRBD1,TRBV5-5,CASSPDRNPGYTF,TGTGCCAGCAGCCCGGACAGGAACCCTGGCTACACCTTC
TRBJ2-4,NA,TRBD2,TRBV29-1,CSVDLLTGGMAKNIQYF,TGCAGCGTTGACCTCCTCACGGGGGGTATGGCCAAAAACATTCAGTACTTC
TRBJ2-7,few,TRBD1,TRBV10-3,CATEPGQGAHEQYF,TGTGCCACCGAGCCGGGACAGGGGGCTCACGAGCAGTACTTC
TRBJ2-7,NA,TRBD2,TRBV7-2,CASSASGTYNEQYF,TGTGCCAGCAGCGCTAGCGGGACTTACAATGAGCAGTACTTC
TRBJ2-5,NA,NA,TRBV10-3,CAISKGDQETQYF,TGTGCCATCAGTAAGGGAGATCAAGAGACCCAGTACTTC
TRBJ1-2,NA,TRBD1,TRBV7-9,CASSLALGRGRRYGYTF,TGTGCCAGCAGCTTAGCGCTCGGCAGGGGGCGCCGTTATGGCTACACCTTC
TRBJ1-2,NA,NA,TRBV20-1,CSARHGARAYTF,TGCAGTGCTAGACACGGGGCGCGAGCCTACACCTTC
TRBJ2-1,few,NA,TRBV7-9,CASSLSRSPARLDSYNEQFF,TGTGCCAGCAGCTTAAGCCGCTCACCGGCCAGACTAGACTCCTACAATGAGCAGTTCTTC
TRBJ2-3,few,TRBD2,TRBV12-3/TRBV12-4,CASTRGGSTDTQYF,TGTGCCAGCACTCGCGGGGGGAGCACAGATACGCAGTATTTT
TRBJ2-5,NA,TRBD2,TRBV7-9,CASSSPGGEVTQYF,TGTGCCAGCAGCTCCCCGGGGGGAGAGGTGACCCAGTACTTC
TRBJ1-2,NA,NA,TRBV7-2,CASSHPGTANYGYTF,TGTGCCAGCAGCCATCCCGGGACTGCGAACTATGGCTACACCTTC
TRBJ2-7,NA,NA,TRBV7-2,CASSPGDRTQEAQYF,TGTGCCAGCAGCCCCGGCGACAGGACCCAAGAGGCCCAGTACTTC
TRBJ2-5,NA,TRBD1,TRBV10-3,CAIGQGTGPKTQYF,TGTGCCATCGGACAGGGGACAGGGCCGAAGACCCAGTACTTC
TRBJ2-1,NA,NA,TRBV21-1,CASSPPYHRGNEQFF,TGTGCCAGCAGCCCCCCATACCACCGAGGGAATGAGCAGTTCTTC
TRBJ1-1,few,NA,TRBV7-8,CASSSLLNTEAFF,TGTGCCAGCAGCTCCCTATTGAACACTGAAGCTTTCTTT
TRBJ2-5,NA,TRBD1,TRBV11-2,CASSLTGQDGETQYF,TGTGCCAGCAGCCTCACGGGACAGGACGGGGAGACCCAGTACTTC
TRBJ2-2,many,NA,TRBV7-9,CASSLGTGELFF,TGTGCCAGCAGCTTAGGCACCGGGGAGCTGTTTTTT
TRBJ2-7,few,NA,TRBV6-1,CASSGTPAHSYEQYF,TGTGCCAGCAGCGGAACTCCCGCCCACTCCTACGAGCAGTACTTC
TRBJ1-4,NA,TRBD1,TRBV20-1,CSARTGTGTEKLFF,TGCAGTGCTAGGACCGGGACAGGGACCGAAAAACTGTTTTTT
TRBJ2-7,NA,TRBD1,TRBV20-1,CSAALLGQAYEQYF,TGCAGTGCCGCCTTACTCGGACAGGCCTACGAGCAGTACTTC
TRBJ2-7,few,TRBD2,TRBV6-2/TRBV6-3,CASRSAGKLYEQYF,TGTGCCAGCAGATCAGCGGGGAAGTTATACGAGCAGTACTTC
TRBJ2-5,few,NA,TRBV3-1,CASSLRDRQTIGETQYF,TGTGCCAGCAGCCTGCGGGACCGCCAAACGATAGGAGAGACCCAGTACTTC